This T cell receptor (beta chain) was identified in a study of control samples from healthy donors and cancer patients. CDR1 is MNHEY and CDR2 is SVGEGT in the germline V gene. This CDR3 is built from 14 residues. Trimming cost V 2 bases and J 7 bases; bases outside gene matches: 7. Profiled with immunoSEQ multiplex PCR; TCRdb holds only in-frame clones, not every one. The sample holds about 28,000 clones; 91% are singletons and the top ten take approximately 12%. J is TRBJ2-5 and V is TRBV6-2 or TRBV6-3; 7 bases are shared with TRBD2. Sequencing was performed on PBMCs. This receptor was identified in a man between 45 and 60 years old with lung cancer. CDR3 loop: CASSYNAGAGTQYF. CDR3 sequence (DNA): TGTGCCAGCAGTTACAACGCGGGAGCCGGGACCCAGTACTTC.